This T cell receptor (beta chain) was retrieved from a study of memory CD4+ T cells and cytomegalovirus serostatus (dated by TCRdb to between 2019 and 2020). With regard to the full study: A total of some 33 healthy Belgian adults, of whom 9 were CMV seropositive and some 25 were CMV seronegative, were included in the cohort. To replicate a published TCR-based CMV serostatus classifier, the study sequenced CD4+ memory TCRbeta repertoires from a Belgian cohort whose cytomegalovirus serostatus was known.

The Quick-DNA Microprep Kit was used to extract genomic DNA from the sorted cells. Amplification of TCRbeta DNA was done with the immunoSEQ hsTCRbeta kit, following the protocol from the manufacturer. An Illumina MiSeq instrument was used to sequence the TCRbeta libraries. Per the original workflow: Once out-of-frame sequences had been removed, millions of distinct TCRbeta sequences were left, which works out to an average of approximately 70,000 per individual. Each individual was scored by the count of 150 to 200 previously reported CMV-associated TCRbeta sequences and the total productive distinct TCRbeta count. A beta-binomial model was reimplemented in Python, and random forests from scikit-learn, run with default parameters, were trained on data from the US cohort. Classifier performance on the Belgian cohort was reported as the median AUC with percentile confidence intervals calculated over 10,000 bootstrap iterations. The source is immuneACCESS, and TCRdb retained only in-frame sequences with V and J called. Part of the clones is not carried over; for the studies checked, unresolved V genes explain less than half of this, and the remainder is unexplained. From that table come the V and J calls and clone size; the DNA was used to work out D and trimming. Across this sample there are more than 40,000 clones, with about three quarters seen only once. The ten largest account for under 7.5% of the sample.

General conclusions and limits of the study: Unlike the original study, which covered naive and memory CD4+ and CD8+ populations, the Belgian study sequenced only CD4+CD45RO+ memory cells. Results were interpreted as suggesting that the CMV-associated TCR signature is largely present in the CD4+ memory repertoire. On the Belgian cohort, the classifier built on the original framework reached a median bootstrapped AUC of nearly 0.96, with a 95% CI of 0.76-1.00. For CMV serostatus prediction, a median bootstrapped AUC of about 0.94 was reached with the original framework, and a median bootstrapped AUC of 0.91 was reached with a US-trained random forest. Among the approximately 160 previously reported CMV-associated TCRbeta sequences, roughly 68 showed up in the CD4+ memory repertoires, with each one found in between one and five individuals.

To note about this clone: It has no known antigen specificity. No much larger clone is present one base from it, and per-base qualities are unavailable.

Inclusive of the bounding cysteine and phenylalanine, the CDR3 is 13 residues long. This entry keeps only the CDR3 DNA: 39 bases, framed from base 1. Reading the germline V gene (reference sequence) gives CDR1 LNHDA and CDR2 SQIVND. V and J are truncated by 1 base and 8 bases respectively, leaving an intervening sequence of 9 bases. Single viable CD3+CD4+CD8-CD45RO+ cells were sorted as memory CD4+ T cells on a FACSAria II. CMV serostatus was assessed using a Roche Elecsys assay, by which serum IgG against CMV pp150, pp28, p38 and p52 was detected. After thawing, total CD4+ T cells were enriched by positive selection with CD4 magnetic microbeads. Samples originated from another study that specifically interrogated the CD4+ T cell memory repertoire. Following standard operating procedures, peripheral blood mononuclear cells were isolated and cryopreserved, while serum was kept at -80 degrees C. CD3-PerCP (BW264/56), CD4-APC (RPA-T4), CD45RO-PE (UCHT1) and CD8-Pacific Orange (3B5) antibodies were used for staining, and non-viable cells were excluded with Sytox blue.

Sequencing was performed on memory CD4+ T cells from blood. The chain is encoded by TRBV19 joined to TRBJ2-1; no D gene can be assigned with confidence. This receptor was identified in an adult in good health and CMV-seronegative. The CDR3 in this case is CASSIVQADEQFF. The DNA sequence is TGTGCCAGTAGTATAGTGCAGGCAGATGAGCAGTTCTTC.